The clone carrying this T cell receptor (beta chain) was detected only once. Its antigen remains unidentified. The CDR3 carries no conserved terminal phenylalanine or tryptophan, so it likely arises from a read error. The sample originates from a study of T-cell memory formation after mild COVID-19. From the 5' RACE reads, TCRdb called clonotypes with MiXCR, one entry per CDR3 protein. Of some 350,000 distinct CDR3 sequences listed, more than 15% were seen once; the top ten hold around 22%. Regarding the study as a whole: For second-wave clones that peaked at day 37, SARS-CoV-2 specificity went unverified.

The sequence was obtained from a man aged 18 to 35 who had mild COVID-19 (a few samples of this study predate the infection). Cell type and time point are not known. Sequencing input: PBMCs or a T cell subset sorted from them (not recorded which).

CDR3 amino acids: CASNGEGQGYHNEQFL. In DNA, the CDR3 is TGTGCCAGCAACGGGGAGGGGCAGGGGTACCACAATGAGCAGTTCTTA. The V gene is TRBV12-3 or TRBV12-4, the J gene TRBJ2-1; TRBD2 is a possible D gene (7 bases). Between the trimmed V and J ends, which lost 7 bases and 5 bases, there was a span of 21 bases. CDR3 length equals 16 residues.